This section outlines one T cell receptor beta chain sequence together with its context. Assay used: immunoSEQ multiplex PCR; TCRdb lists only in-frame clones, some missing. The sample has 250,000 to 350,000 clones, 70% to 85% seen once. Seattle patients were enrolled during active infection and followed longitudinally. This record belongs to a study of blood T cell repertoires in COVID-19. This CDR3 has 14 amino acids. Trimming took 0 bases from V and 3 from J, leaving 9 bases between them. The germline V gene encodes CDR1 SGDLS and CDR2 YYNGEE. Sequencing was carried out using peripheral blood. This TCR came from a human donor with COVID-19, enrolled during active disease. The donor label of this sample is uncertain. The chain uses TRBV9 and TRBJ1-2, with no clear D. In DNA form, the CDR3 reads TGTGCCAGCAGCGTAGGAGGTCGACACTATGGCTACACCTTC. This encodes CASSVGGRHYGYTF.